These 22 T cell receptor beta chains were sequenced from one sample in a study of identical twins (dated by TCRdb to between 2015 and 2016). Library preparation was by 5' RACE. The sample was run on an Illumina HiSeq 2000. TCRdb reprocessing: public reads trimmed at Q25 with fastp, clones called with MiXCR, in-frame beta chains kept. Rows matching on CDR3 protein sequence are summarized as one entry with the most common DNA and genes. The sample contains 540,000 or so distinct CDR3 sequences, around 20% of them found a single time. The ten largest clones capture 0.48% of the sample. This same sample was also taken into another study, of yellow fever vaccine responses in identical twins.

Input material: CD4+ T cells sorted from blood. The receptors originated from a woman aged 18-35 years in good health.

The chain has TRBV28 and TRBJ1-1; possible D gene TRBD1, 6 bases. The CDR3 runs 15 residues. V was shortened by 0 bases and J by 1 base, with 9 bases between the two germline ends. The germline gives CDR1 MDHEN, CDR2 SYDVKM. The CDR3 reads CASSLWGGRNTEAFF. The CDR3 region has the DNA TGTGCCAGCAGTTTATGGGGGGGGCGGAACACTGAAGCTTTCTTT.

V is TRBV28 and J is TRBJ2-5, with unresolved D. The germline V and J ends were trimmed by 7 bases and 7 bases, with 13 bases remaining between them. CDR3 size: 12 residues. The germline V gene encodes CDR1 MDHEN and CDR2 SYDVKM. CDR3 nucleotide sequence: TGTGCCAGCAAGAATGAGGCGGCGACCCAGTACTTC. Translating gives CASKNEAATQYF.

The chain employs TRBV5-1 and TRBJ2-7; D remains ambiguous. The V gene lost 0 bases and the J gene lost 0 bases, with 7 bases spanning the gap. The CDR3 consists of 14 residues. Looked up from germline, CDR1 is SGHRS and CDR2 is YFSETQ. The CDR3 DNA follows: TGCGCCAGCAGCTTGGTGTCTAGCTCCTACGAGCAGTACTTC. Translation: CASSLVSSSYEQYF.

The CDR3 sequence is CASSGSGRARGEQFF. The CDR3, as DNA: TGCGCCAGCAGTGGAAGCGGGAGGGCCCGAGGTGAGCAGTTCTTC. The chain combines TRBV10-1 with TRBJ2-1; 10 bases line up with TRBD2. The CDR3 spans 15 residues. Germline CDR1 reads WNHNN; CDR2 reads SYGVQD (reference sequence). The V gene end was trimmed by 4 bases and the J gene end by 9 bases; junction bases not matched to a gene: 9.

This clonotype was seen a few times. CDR3 nucleotide sequence: TGTGCCAGCAGTTTATGGGGTGTGGCCGGGGAGCTGTTTTTT. Translated: CASSLWGVAGELFF. The V gene is TRBV27, the J gene TRBJ2-2; D unresolved. V lost 1 base and J 6 bases, leaving 9 bases between the germline ends. CDR3 length: 14 residues. From germline, CDR1 is MNHEY and CDR2 SMNVEV (reference sequence).

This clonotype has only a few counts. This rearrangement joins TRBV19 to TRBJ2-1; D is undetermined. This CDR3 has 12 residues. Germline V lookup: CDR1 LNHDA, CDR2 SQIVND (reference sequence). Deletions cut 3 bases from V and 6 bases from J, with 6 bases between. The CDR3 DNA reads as TGTGCCAGTAGTATTGTTACCAATGAGCAGTTCTTC. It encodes CASSIVTNEQFF.

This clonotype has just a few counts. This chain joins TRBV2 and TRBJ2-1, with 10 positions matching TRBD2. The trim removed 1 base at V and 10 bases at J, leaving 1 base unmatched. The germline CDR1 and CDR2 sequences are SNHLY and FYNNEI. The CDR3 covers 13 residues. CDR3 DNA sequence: TGTGCCAGCAGTGAAGAACTAGCGGGGGAGCAGTTCTTC. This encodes CASSEELAGEQFF.

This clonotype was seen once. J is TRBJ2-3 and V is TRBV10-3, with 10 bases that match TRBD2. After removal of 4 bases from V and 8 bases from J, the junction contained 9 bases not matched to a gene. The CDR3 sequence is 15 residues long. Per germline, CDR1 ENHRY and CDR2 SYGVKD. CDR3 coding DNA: TGTGCCATCAGTGGGTCCAGCGGGAGGGCCGCTACGCAGTATTTT. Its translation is CAISGSSGRAATQYF.

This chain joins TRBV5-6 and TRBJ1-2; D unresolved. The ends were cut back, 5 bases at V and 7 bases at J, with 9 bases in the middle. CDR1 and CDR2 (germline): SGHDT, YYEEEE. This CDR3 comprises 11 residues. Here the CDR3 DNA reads TGTGCCAGCAGGGAACTGGGTGGCTACACCTTC. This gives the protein CASRELGGYTF.

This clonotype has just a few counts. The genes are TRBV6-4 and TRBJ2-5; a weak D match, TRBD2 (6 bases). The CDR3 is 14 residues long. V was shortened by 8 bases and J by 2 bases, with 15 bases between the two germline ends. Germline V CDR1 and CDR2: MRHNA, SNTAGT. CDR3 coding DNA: TGTGCCAGCTGGGAGCGGGTCCAACAAGAGACCCAGTACTTC. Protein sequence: CASWERVQQETQYF.

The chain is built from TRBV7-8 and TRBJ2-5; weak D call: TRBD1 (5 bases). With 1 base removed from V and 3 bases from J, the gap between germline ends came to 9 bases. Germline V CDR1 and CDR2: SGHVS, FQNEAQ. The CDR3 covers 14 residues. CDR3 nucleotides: TGTGCCAGCAGCTTAGTCCCAGGGAAAGAGACCCAGTACTTC. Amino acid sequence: CASSLVPGKETQYF. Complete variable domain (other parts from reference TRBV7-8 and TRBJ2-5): GAGVSQSPRYKVAKRGQDVALRCDPISGHVSLFWYQQALGQGPEFLTYFQNEAQLDKSGLPSDRFFAERPEGSVSTLKIQRTQQEDSAVYLCASSLVPGKETQYFGPGTRLLVL.

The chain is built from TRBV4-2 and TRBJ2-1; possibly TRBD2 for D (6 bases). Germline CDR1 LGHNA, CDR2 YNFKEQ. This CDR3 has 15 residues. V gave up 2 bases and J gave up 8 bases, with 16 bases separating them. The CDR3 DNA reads TGTGCCAGCAGCCAAACCGGGACTGCCTCCCATGAGCAGTTCTTC. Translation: CASSQTGTASHEQFF.

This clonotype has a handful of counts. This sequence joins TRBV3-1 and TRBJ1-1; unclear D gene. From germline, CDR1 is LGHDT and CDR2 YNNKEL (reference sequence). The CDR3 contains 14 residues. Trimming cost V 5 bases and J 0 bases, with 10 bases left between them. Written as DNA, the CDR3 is TGTGCCAGCAGCACCCTGATGCTGAACACTGAAGCTTTCTTT. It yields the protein CASSTLMLNTEAFF.

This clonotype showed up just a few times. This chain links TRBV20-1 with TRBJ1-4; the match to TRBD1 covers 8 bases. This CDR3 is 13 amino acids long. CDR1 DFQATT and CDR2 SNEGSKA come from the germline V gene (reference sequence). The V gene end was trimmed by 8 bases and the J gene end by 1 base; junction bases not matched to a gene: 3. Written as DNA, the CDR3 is TGCAGTTGCGGACAGGGAACTAATGAAAAACTGTTTTTT. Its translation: CSCGQGTNEKLFF.

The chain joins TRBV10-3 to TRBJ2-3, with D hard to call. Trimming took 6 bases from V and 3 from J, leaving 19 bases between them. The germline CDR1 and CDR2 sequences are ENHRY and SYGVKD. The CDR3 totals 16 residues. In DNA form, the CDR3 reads TGTGCCATCAGATCCGGCACCCTTGTCGGGACAGATACGCAGTATTTT. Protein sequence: CAIRSGTLVGTDTQYF.

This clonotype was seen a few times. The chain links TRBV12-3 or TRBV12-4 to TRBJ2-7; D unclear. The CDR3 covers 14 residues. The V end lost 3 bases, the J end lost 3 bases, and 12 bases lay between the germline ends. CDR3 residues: CASSFEIKYYEQYF. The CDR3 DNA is TGTGCCAGCAGTTTCGAGATAAAGTACTACGAGCAGTACTTC.

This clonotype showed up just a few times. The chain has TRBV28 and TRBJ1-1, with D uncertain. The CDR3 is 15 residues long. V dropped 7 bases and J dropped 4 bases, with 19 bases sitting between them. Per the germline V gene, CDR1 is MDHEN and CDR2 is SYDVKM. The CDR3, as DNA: TGTGCCAGCACCCTCCCTAGGGCAACCGGCACTGAAGCTTTCTTT. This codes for CASTLPRATGTEAFF.

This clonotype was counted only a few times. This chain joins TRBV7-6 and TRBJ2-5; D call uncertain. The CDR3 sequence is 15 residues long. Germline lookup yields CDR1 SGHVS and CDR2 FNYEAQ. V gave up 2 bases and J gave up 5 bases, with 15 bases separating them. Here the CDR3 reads CASSLLRSQGETQYF. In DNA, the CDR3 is TGTGCCAGCAGCTTATTACGTTCTCAAGGGGAGACCCAGTACTTC.

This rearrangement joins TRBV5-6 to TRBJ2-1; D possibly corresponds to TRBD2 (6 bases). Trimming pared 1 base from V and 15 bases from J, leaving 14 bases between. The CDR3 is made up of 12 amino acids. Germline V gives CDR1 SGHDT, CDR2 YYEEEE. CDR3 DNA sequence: TGTGCCAGCAGCTTGACCGGCGGGAACTGGTTCTTC. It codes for CASSLTGGNWFF. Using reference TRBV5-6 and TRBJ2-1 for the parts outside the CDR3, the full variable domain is DAGVTQSPTHLIKTRGQQVTLRCSPKSGHDTVSWYQQALGQGPQFIFQYYEEEERQRGNFPDRFSGHQFPNYSSELNVNALLLGDSALYLCASSLTGGNWFFGPGTRLTVL.

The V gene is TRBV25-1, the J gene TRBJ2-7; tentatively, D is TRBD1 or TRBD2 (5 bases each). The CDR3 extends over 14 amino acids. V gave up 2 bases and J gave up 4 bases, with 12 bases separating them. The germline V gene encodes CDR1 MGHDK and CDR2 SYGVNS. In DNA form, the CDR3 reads TGTGCCAGCAGTGAAGAGGGGATTTTATACGAGCAGTACTTC. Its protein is CASSEEGILYEQYF.

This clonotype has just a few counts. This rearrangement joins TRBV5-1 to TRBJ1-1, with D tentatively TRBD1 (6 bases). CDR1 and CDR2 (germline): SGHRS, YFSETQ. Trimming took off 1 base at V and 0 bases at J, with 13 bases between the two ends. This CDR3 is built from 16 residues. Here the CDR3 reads CASSLWGGQLNTEAFF. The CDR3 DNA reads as TGCGCCAGCAGCTTGTGGGGGGGGCAATTGAACACTGAAGCTTTCTTT. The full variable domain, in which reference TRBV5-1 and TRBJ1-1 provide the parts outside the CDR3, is KAGVTQTPRYLIKTRGQQVTLSCSPISGHRSVSWYQQTPGQGLQFLFEYFSETQRNKGNFPGRFSGRQFSNSRSEMNVSTLELGDSALYLCASSLWGGQLNTEAFFGQGTRLTVV.

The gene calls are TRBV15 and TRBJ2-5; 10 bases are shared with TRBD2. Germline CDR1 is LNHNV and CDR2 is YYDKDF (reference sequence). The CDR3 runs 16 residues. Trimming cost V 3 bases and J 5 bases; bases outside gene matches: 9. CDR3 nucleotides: TGTGCCACCAGCAGCCTACTAGCGGGACCAGTGGAGACCCAGTACTTC. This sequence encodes CATSSLLAGPVETQYF.